This T cell receptor (beta chain) was found in a study of blood T cell repertoires in COVID-19 (dated by TCRdb to 2019 to 2021). With regard to the full study: Samples from collaborators originated in the United States, Italy and Spain and spanned both the acute and convalescent phases of COVID-19. The material from the prospective study consisted of cDNA or gDNA derived from T cells, B-cell-depleted T cells, or PBMCs. The dataset comprised deeply sampled blood TCRbeta repertoires from subjects exposed to, actively infected with, or recovered from COVID-19. The repertoires were released in a freely available public database meant as a resource for research on the immune response to SARS-CoV-2. The samples were drawn from the first 160 participants of the ongoing ImmuneRACE study and from some 1,300 subjects provided by 6 global collaborators. A de-identified subject ID, COVID-19 status, age in years and sex were almost always included in the sample metadata. Where available, HLA class I and class II types were taken from metadata supplied by the sample provider and were not determined by assay-based typing.

Notes on this clone: Which antigen it targets is not known. No base qualities exist here, and no much larger clone lies one base off it.

Collaborating institutions collected whole blood in K2EDTA tubes following their own protocols. Collaborator samples were shipped for TCRbeta analysis as frozen whole blood, isolated PBMCs, or DNA extracted from either sample type. The CDR3 goes from the cysteine to the phenylalanine over 15 residues. The retained sequence is limited to the CDR3, 45 bases, with the frame set at the first base. Reading the germline V gene gives CDR1 MNHEY and CDR2 SVGAGI. Trimming removed 6 bases from V and 6 bases from J; the gene matches leave 7 bases unexplained. The immunoSEQ Assay, a bias-controlled multiplex PCR, was used to amplify TCRbeta CDR3 regions from genomic DNA. As for the original processing: Within the assay, amplification of reference gene primers was used to estimate how many nucleated cells each sample contained. To quantify the absolute abundance of each unique TCRbeta CDR3 rearrangement, sequence reads were collapsed and filtered. For each sample, productive Simpson clonality was calculated as the square root of Simpson's diversity index over productive rearrangements. Entries here come from immuneACCESS through TCRdb and include only in-frame sequences with V and J called. Some clones fail to appear in such tables; in the studies checked, an unresolved V gene covers under half of the shortfall, and the cause of the remainder is unknown. D and trimming were read from the DNA, whereas the V and J calls and clone size are those reported in that table. This sample gives about 140,000 clones in total; 80% to 85% of them show up just once. Around 8% of the sample is taken by the ten largest.

Study-wide conclusions, independent of this receptor: The amount of clinical and demographic metadata varied by source and participant and was provided uncurated.

The sequence came from a human donor in a cohort sampled during active COVID-19. The source material was peripheral blood. Recombination linked TRBV6-5 to TRBJ2-3; a stretch of 12 junction bases matches TRBD2. The CDR3 protein is CASRGTSGGRDTQYF. The DNA reads as follows: TGTGCCAGCAGAGGAACTAGCGGGGGGCGGGATACGCAGTATTTT.